This T cell receptor (beta chain) derives from a study of blood T cell repertoires in COVID-19. Clones were sequenced by immunoSEQ multiplex PCR, and TCRdb holds only the in-frame ones, with some missing. The table lists about 58,000 clones, approximately 81% of them singletons, with roughly 4.5% in the top ten. Germline loops: CDR1 SNHLY, CDR2 FYNNEI. V lost 6 bases to trimming and J lost 5 bases, with 12 bases between them. The CDR3 consists of 13 residues. The chain couples TRBV2 to TRBJ2-3, with D perhaps matching TRBD2 (6 bases). This TCR came from a middle-aged man with active COVID-19. What was sequenced was peripheral blood. Here the CDR3 reads CASSRDSRDTQYF. The DNA for the CDR3 is TGTGCCAGCAGCCGGGACTCAAGAGATACGCAGTATTTT.